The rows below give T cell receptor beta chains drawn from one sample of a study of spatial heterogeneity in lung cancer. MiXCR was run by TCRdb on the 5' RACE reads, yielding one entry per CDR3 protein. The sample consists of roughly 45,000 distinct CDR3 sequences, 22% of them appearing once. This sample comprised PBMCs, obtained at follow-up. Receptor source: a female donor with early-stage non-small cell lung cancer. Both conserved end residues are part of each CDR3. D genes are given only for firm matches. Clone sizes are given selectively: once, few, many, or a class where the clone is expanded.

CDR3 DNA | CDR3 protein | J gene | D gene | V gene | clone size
TGTGCCAGCTCACGCGAGCCCTATGGGGGAACCTACGAGCAGTACTTC | CASSREPYGGTYEQYF | TRBJ2-7 | NA | TRBV18 | medium-sized
TGTGCCAGCAGCATAACTAGCGGGGGGCAAGAGACCCAGTACTTC | CASSITSGGQETQYF | TRBJ2-5 | TRBD2 | TRBV9 | NA
TGTGCCAGCAGGTGGTCAGGCATTAGCAATCAGCCCCAGCATTTT | CASRWSGISNQPQHF | TRBJ1-5 | NA | TRBV27 | many
TGTGCCAGCAGCTTAGAGGGTCGGCAGTTCTTC | CASSLEGRQFF | TRBJ2-1 | NA | TRBV7-3 | few
TGTGCCAGCAGCCGAGGGGGCGCCGGGGAGACCCAGTACTTC | CASSRGGAGETQYF | TRBJ2-5 | TRBD1 | TRBV7-3 | NA
TGCAGTGCTAGGGATACCGGGACAACAAATCAGCCCCAGCATTTT | CSARDTGTTNQPQHF | TRBJ1-5 | NA | TRBV20-1 | NA
TGCGCCAGCAGCACTCTCCAACAGGCAGGTGAAGCTTTCTTT | CASSTLQQAGEAFF | TRBJ1-1 | NA | TRBV5-1 | many
TGTGCCAGCAAGGGGCCCCCAACAGGGACAGGAAACACCATATATTTT | CASKGPPTGTGNTIYF | TRBJ1-3 | NA | TRBV6-2/TRBV6-3 | NA
TGTGCCAGCAGCGTCGGAGGAGTGCAAGAGACCCAGTACTTC | CASSVGGVQETQYF | TRBJ2-5 | NA | TRBV9 | NA
TGTGCCAGCAGAGGACAGGGGGCTGATGAGCAGTTCTTC | CASRGQGADEQFF | TRBJ2-1 | TRBD1 | TRBV12-3/TRBV12-4 | few
TGTGCCAGCATAAGGGACAGACTCCTTAGCACAGATACGCAGTATTTT | CASIRDRLLSTDTQYF | TRBJ2-3 | TRBD1 | TRBV7-9 | NA
TGCAGCGTTGGGCCAGGGACGAACACTGAAGCTTTCTTT | CSVGPGTNTEAFF | TRBJ1-1 | NA | TRBV29-1 | NA
TGTGCCAGCAGTCCTTTTGAGACGCGGGGCAATGAGCAGTTCTTC | CASSPFETRGNEQFF | TRBJ2-1 | NA | TRBV11-3 | NA
TGCAGTGCTAGAGAACTGAGCGGGAGATTAGAGACCCAGTACTTC | CSARELSGRLETQYF | TRBJ2-5 | TRBD2 | TRBV20-1 | NA
TGTGCCAGCAGTTACTCGATTTCATTGCGGGGGAAGAATGAAAAACTGTTTTTT | CASSYSISLRGKNEKLFF | TRBJ1-4 | NA | TRBV6-6 | NA
TGTGCCATCCGGGACTCGACCAACAATGAGCAGTTCTTC | CAIRDSTNNEQFF | TRBJ2-1 | NA | TRBV10-3 | NA
TGTGCCAGCAGTAGGGGGGAGGCTCAGCCCCAGCATTTT | CASSRGEAQPQHF | TRBJ1-5 | NA | TRBV6-5 | many
TGTGCCAGCAGACGGGACATACGGGAAGAGACCCAGTACTTC | CASRRDIREETQYF | TRBJ2-5 | NA | TRBV7-9 | medium-sized
TGTGCTAGTGGTTTGGTGGGGGAAGAGACCCAGTACTTC | CASGLVGEETQYF | TRBJ2-5 | NA | TRBV12-5 | NA
TGTGCCAGCAGCTTAGGGGTCAGCAGGGGTGACATTCAGTACTTC | CASSLGVSRGDIQYF | TRBJ2-4 | NA | TRBV7-2 | many
TGTGCCAGTAGTCCAGGCGATCAGCCCCAGCATTTT | CASSPGDQPQHF | TRBJ1-5 | NA | TRBV19 | many
TGTGCCATCAGTGAGACACAATCCTACGAGCAGTACTTC | CAISETQSYEQYF | TRBJ2-7 | NA | TRBV10-3 | NA
TGTGCCAGCAGCGTAGCAGGGGGCGGTCAGCCCCAGCATTTT | CASSVAGGGQPQHF | TRBJ1-5 | TRBD1 | TRBV9 | few
TGTGCCAGCAGCTTGACAGGGGGTAATTCACCCCTCCACTTT | CASSLTGGNSPLHF | TRBJ1-6 | TRBD1 | TRBV5-6 | few
TGTGCCAGCAGTTTCGTGGGAGGTACAGATACGCAGTATTTT | CASSFVGGTDTQYF | TRBJ2-3 | NA | TRBV27 | NA
TGTGCCAGCAGCTTGCGGACAGTCCCACCACTCCAAGAGACCCAGTACTTC | CASSLRTVPPLQETQYF | TRBJ2-5 | NA | TRBV5-4 | NA
TGTGCCAGCAGGCTAGGGGGGCTGGAGACCCAGTACTTC | CASRLGGLETQYF | TRBJ2-5 | NA | TRBV12-3/TRBV12-4 | few
TGCGCCAGCAGAACCCCTACTGGAACGGATACGCAGTATTTT | CASRTPTGTDTQYF | TRBJ2-3 | NA | TRBV5-1 | many
TGTGCCAGCAGCCGCTGGGACAGGACTCTTCTATCGGATGGCTACACCTTC | CASSRWDRTLLSDGYTF | TRBJ1-2 | TRBD1 | TRBV7-9 | once
TGTGCCACCAGTGACGAGTATAGCAATCAGCCCCAGCATTTT | CATSDEYSNQPQHF | TRBJ1-5 | NA | TRBV24-1 | NA